Presented here are 3 T cell receptor beta chains from one specimen sequenced in a study of cytomegalovirus exposure and HLA in healthy donors. The primer mix had 60 Vbeta and 13 Jbeta primers. Profiling relied on immunoSEQ multiplex PCR, and the TCRdb table lists in-frame clones only, not all of them. This repertoire shows 90,000 to 130,000 clones, around 80% found once; its top ten account for around 6.6%. Sequencing was done on a sample of PBMCs. These receptors all come from a man aged 25-40 years in good health and CMV-seropositive.

The chain employs TRBV18 and TRBJ2-1; no clear D. Germline V lookup: CDR1 KGHSH, CDR2 LQKENI. The CDR3 sequence is 13 residues long. V was cut by 6 bases and J by 3 bases, with 9 bases left in between. CDR3 in DNA: TGTGCCAGCTCGGAGCAGAACTACAATGAGCAGTTCTTC. This sequence encodes CASSEQNYNEQFF.

The chain joins TRBV30 to TRBJ2-2, with 7 bases identical to TRBD2. This CDR3 comprises 12 residues. After removal of 5 bases from V and 9 bases from J, the junction contained 6 bases not matched to a gene. Germline loops: CDR1 GTSNPN, CDR2 SVGIG (reference sequence). The CDR3 here is CAWGGEGRELFF. The DNA for the CDR3 is TGTGCCTGGGGCGGGGAGGGCCGGGAGCTGTTTTTT. Full variable domain (rest looked up from reference TRBV30 and TRBJ2-2): SQTIHQWPATLVQPVGSPLSLECTVEGTSNPNLYWYRQAAGRGLQLLFYSVGIGQISSEVPQNLSASRPQDRQFILSSKKLLLSDSGFYLCAWGGEGRELFFGEGSRLTVL.

This clone has only a few counts. The rearrangement links TRBV19 to TRBJ1-1; TRBD1 matches 7 bases. The V gene end was trimmed by 6 bases and the J gene end by 5 bases; junction bases not matched to a gene: 0. The CDR3 sequence is 11 residues long. CDR1 is LNHDA, CDR2 SQIVND, per germline (reference sequence). CDR3 sequence: CASRQGTEAFF. In nucleotides, the CDR3 is TGTGCCAGTAGACAGGGGACTGAAGCTTTCTTT.